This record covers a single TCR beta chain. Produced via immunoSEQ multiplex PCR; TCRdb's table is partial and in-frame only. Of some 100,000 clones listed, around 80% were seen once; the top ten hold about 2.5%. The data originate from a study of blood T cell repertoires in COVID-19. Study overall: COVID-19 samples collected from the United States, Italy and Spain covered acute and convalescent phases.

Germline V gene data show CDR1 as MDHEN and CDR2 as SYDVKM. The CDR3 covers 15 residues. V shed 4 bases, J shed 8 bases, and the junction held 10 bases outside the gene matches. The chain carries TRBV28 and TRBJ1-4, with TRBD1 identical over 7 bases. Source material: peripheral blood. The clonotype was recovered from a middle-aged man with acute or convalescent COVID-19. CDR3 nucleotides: TGTGCCAGCAGTTCACCCGGGACAGTAAGGGAAAAACTGTTTTTT. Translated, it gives CASSSPGTVREKLFF.